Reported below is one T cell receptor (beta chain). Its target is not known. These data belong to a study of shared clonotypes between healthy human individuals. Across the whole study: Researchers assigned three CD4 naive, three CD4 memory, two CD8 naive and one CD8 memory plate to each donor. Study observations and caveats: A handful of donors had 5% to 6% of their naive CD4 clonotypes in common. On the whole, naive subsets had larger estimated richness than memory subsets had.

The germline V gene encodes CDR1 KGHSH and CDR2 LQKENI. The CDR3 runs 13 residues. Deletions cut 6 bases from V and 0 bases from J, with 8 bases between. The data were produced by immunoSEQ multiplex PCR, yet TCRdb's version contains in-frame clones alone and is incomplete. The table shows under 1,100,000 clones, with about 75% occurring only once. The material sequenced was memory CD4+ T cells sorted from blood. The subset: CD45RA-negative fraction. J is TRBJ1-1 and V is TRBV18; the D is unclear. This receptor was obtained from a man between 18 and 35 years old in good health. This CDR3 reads CASSPSVNTEAFF. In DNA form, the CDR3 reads TGTGCCAGCTCCCCATCAGTGAACACTGAAGCTTTCTTT.